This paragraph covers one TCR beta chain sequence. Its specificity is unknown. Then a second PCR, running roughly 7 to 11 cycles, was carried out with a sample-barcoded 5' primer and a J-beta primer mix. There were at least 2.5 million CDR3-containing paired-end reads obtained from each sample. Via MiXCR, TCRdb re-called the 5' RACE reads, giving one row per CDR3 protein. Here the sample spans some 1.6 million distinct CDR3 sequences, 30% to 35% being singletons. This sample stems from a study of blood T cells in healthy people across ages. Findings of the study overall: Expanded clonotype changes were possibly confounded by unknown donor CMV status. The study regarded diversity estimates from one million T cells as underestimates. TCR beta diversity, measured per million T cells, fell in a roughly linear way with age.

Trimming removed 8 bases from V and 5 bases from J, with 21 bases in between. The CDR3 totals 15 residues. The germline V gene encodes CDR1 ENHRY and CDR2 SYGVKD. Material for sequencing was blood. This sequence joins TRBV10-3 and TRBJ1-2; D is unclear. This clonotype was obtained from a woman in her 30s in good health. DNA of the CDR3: TGTGCCATCCAAGGGTTTGGAACGGAGGGTTATGGCTACACCTTC. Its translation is CAIQGFGTEGYGYTF.